The 12 T cell receptor beta chains presented below share a single source sample, sequenced in a study of shared clonotypes between healthy human individuals. Profiled with immunoSEQ multiplex PCR; TCRdb holds only in-frame clones, not every one. The repertoire consists of about 470,000 clones, with about 76% occurring once and the leading ten covering about 12%. Material for sequencing was PBMCs. These receptors were obtained from a woman aged 40-49 years in good health. Some clones in this sample may be carry-over from other donors' samples.

The chain couples TRBV7-9 to TRBJ2-5, with 7 bases fitting TRBD1. V gave up 4 bases and J gave up 0 bases; unmatched junction bases: 8. This CDR3 has 16 residues. Germline lookup yields CDR1 SEHNR and CDR2 FQNEAQ (reference sequence). The CDR3, as DNA: TGTGCCAGCAGCTCATCCGGGACAGCGTACCAAGAGACCCAGTACTTC. The encoded protein is CASSSSGTAYQETQYF.

V usage is TRBV5-1 and J usage is TRBJ1-2; D is ambiguous. Trimming stripped 0 bases from V and 4 bases from J, with 16 bases between. CDR3 length: 16 amino acids. Germline V gene data show CDR1 as SGHRS and CDR2 as YFSETQ. The CDR3 is CASSLVRVWDIYGYTF. The DNA for the CDR3 is TGCGCCAGCAGCTTGGTGAGGGTCTGGGATATCTATGGCTACACCTTC.

This sequence joins TRBV6-5 and TRBJ2-1; 7 bases align to TRBD2. CDR3 length: 15 residues. The V and J ends lost 6 bases and 8 bases, in that order; junction bases with no gene match: 13. Germline V gene sequence: CDR1 MNHEY, CDR2 SVGAGI. Written as DNA, the CDR3 is TGTGCCAGCAGCCGGACTAGAATATACCTCGATGAGCAGTTCTTC. This gives the protein CASSRTRIYLDEQFF.

The V and J genes are TRBV30 and TRBJ1-3; D gene unclear. The germline CDR1 and CDR2 sequences are GTSNPN and SVGIG (reference sequence). The CDR3 has 14 residues. The V end was cut by 2 bases, the J end by 0 bases, with 8 bases between. DNA for the CDR3: TGTGCCTGGAGTATGGTAAACTCTGGAAACACCATATATTTT. Translated, it gives CAWSMVNSGNTIYF.

This clone was seen a single time. The CDR3 coding sequence is TGTGCCTGGGCAACAGGGGTCGGAGCCGGGGAGCTGTTTTTT. Translating gives CAWATGVGAGELFF. The V call is TRBV30, the J call TRBJ2-2; 7 positions agree with TRBD1. The CDR3 runs to 14 residues. Germline loops: CDR1 GTSNPN, CDR2 SVGIG (reference sequence). Trimming at V came to 5 bases and at J to 6 bases, leaving 9 bases not matched to a gene.

The V gene is TRBV6-4, the J gene TRBJ2-1; 8 nucleotides align to TRBD2. The V and J ends lost 3 bases and 7 bases, in that order; junction bases with no gene match: 11. From germline, CDR1 is MRHNA and CDR2 SNTAGT. CDR3 size: 16 residues. The CDR3, as DNA: TGTGCCAGCAGTGAATTCTCCGGGAGGGCCATAAATGAGCAGTTCTTC. As protein: CASSEFSGRAINEQFF.

Comment on this clone: The sample contains more than one DNA sequence encoding this CDR3. The CDR3 is CASSPGQENYGYTF. The CDR3 DNA sequence: TGTGCCAGCTCACCGGGACAGGAAAACTATGGCTACACCTTC. V usage is TRBV18 and J usage is TRBJ1-2, with TRBD1 matching 8 bases. V was pared by 3 bases and J by 2 bases, with 2 bases of the junction left unmatched. The CDR3 contains 14 residues. From germline, CDR1 is KGHSH and CDR2 LQKENI.

In DNA form, the CDR3 reads TGTGCCAGCAGCGCAAACAGGGGCTATCAGCCCCAGCATTTT. This encodes CASSANRGYQPQHF. The rearrangement links TRBV7-8 to TRBJ1-5; 7 bases match TRBD1. V gave up 5 bases and J gave up 5 bases; unmatched junction bases: 6. The germline CDR1 and CDR2 sequences are SGHVS and FQNEAQ. This CDR3 comprises 14 residues.

This clone was found a few times. V gene TRBV27 combines with J gene TRBJ1-5; D perhaps matches TRBD1 (6 bases). The CDR3 covers 13 residues. The V end lost 4 bases, the J end lost 4 bases, and 8 bases lay between the germline ends. Germline V gene data show CDR1 as MNHEY and CDR2 as SMNVEV (reference sequence). The CDR3 loop is CASSWDKNQPQHF. Here the CDR3 DNA reads TGTGCCAGCAGTTGGGACAAGAATCAGCCCCAGCATTTT.

The chain is built from TRBV18 and TRBJ2-5; D possibly corresponds to TRBD2 (5 bases). The CDR3 spans 14 residues. Germline CDR1 reads KGHSH; CDR2 reads LQKENI. The ends were cut back, 2 bases at V and 4 bases at J, with 11 bases in the middle. CDR3 residues: CASSPKARGETQYF. The CDR3 DNA follows: TGTGCCAGCTCACCAAAGGCACGGGGAGAGACCCAGTACTTC.

The chain joins TRBV10-3 to TRBJ2-3, with 11 bases that match TRBD2. The CDR3 sequence is 17 residues long. The V gene end was trimmed by 0 bases and the J gene end by 2 bases; junction bases not matched to a gene: 4. Germline CDR1 reads ENHRY; CDR2 reads SYGVKD. Here the CDR3 reads CAISESTSGSFTDTQYF. CDR3 nucleotides: TGTGCCATCAGTGAGTCCACTAGCGGGAGTTTCACAGATACGCAGTATTTT.

This clone has only one observation. CDR3: CSVAGGASATGELFF. The CDR3 nucleotides are TGCAGCGTTGCGGGGGGGGCTTCGGCCACCGGGGAGCTGTTTTTT. This chain uses TRBV29-1 with TRBJ2-2; TRBD2 aligns across 8 bases. J lost 4 bases, V lost 4 bases, and 8 bases had no gene match. The CDR3 length is 15 residues. CDR1 and CDR2 from the germline V gene are SQVTM and ANQGSEA.